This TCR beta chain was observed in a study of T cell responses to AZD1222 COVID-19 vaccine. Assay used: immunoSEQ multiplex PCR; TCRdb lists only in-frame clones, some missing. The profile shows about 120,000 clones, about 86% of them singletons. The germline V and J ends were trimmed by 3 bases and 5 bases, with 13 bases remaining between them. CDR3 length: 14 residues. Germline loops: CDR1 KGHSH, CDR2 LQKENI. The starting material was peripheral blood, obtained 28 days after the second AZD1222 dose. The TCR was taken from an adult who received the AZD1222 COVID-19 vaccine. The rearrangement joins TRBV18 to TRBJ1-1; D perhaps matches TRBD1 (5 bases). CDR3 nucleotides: TGTGCCAGCTCACCTCTGGGGCGGGGTACTGAAGCTTTCTTT. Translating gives CASSPLGRGTEAFF.